One T cell receptor (beta chain) is described in this entry. Antigen unknown. The sample has other DNA sequences that encode this CDR3 too. CD45RA-negative memory and CD45RA+ naive subsets were split from the CD4+ cells. These data are taken from a study of shared clonotypes between healthy human individuals. General observations from the study: It was the non-shared clonotypes that had lower generation probabilities than clonotypes shared by all four donors. Though the depth was large, rarefaction showed that sorted-subset sequencing was incomplete.

It was roughly 190 ng DNA, 33,000 or so T cell genomes, that sorted-subset replicate PCRs used. Assay: immunoSEQ multiplex PCR; the TCRdb copy retains only in-frame clones and omits some. The data hold approximately 980,000 clones, with 76% observed a single time. Sequenced sample: memory CD4+ T cells sorted from blood. Stated subset: CD45RA-negative fraction. The origin of this receptor is a man aged 18 to 30 in good health.

The CDR3 DNA is TGTGCCAGCAGCCTGACAGGGGGGAGTACCGGGGAGCTGTTTTTT. This translates into CASSLTGGSTGELFF. The chain links TRBV9 to TRBJ2-2; the match to TRBD1 covers 9 bases. V trimming: 4 bases; J trimming: 5 bases; junction bases outside the gene matches: 6. This CDR3 spans 15 amino acids. Germline V gene data show CDR1 as SGDLS and CDR2 as YYNGEE.